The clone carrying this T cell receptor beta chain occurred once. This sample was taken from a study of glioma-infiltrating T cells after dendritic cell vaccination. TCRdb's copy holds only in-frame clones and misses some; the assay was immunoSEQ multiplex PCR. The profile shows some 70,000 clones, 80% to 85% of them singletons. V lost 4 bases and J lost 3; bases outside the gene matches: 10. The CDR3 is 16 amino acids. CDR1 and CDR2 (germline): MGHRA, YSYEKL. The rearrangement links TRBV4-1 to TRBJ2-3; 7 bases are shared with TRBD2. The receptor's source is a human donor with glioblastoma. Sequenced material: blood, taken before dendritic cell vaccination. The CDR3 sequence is CASSRNGGGWTDTQYF. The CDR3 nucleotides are TGCGCCAGCAGCCGTAACGGGGGAGGGTGGACAGATACGCAGTATTTT.